This T cell receptor beta chain was obtained from a study of cytomegalovirus exposure and HLA in healthy donors. The CDR3 covers 15 residues. V was clipped by 4 bases and J by 1 base; unmatched bases: 2. From germline, CDR1 is SEHNR and CDR2 FQNEAQ (reference sequence). A multiplex PCR was run with 60 Vbeta primers and 13 Jbeta primers. The protocol was immunoSEQ multiplex PCR, while the TCRdb copy is restricted to in-frame clones and leaves out a portion. The sample contains about 130,000 clones, over 70% of which appear only once. The source is a woman in her forties in good health and CMV-seronegative. The specimen was PBMCs. This chain connects TRBV7-9 to TRBJ2-3; 10 nucleotides line up with TRBD2. DNA of the CDR3: TGTGCCAGCAGCTCCGGACTAGCGGGCACAGATACGCAGTATTTT. Its translation: CASSSGLAGTDTQYF.